The entry below describes one T cell receptor (beta chain). Its antigen is unidentified. Germline CDR1 ENHRY, CDR2 SYGVKD. This CDR3 is 15 amino acids long. The data originate from a study of monozygotic twins with inflammatory bowel disease. From the 5' RACE reads, TCRdb lists one entry per CDR3 protein and no DNA. Its clone listing holds around 410,000 distinct CDR3 sequences. Whole-study results and caveats: Support for a single strong signal or clonotype associated with IBD was absent.

Specimen: blood. This chain uses TRBV10-3 with TRBJ2-7. This clonotype was sampled from a human donor with ulcerative colitis or Crohn's disease, or a healthy co-twin of an affected twin (not recorded which). The CDR3 sequence: CAISEASLGSYEQYF.